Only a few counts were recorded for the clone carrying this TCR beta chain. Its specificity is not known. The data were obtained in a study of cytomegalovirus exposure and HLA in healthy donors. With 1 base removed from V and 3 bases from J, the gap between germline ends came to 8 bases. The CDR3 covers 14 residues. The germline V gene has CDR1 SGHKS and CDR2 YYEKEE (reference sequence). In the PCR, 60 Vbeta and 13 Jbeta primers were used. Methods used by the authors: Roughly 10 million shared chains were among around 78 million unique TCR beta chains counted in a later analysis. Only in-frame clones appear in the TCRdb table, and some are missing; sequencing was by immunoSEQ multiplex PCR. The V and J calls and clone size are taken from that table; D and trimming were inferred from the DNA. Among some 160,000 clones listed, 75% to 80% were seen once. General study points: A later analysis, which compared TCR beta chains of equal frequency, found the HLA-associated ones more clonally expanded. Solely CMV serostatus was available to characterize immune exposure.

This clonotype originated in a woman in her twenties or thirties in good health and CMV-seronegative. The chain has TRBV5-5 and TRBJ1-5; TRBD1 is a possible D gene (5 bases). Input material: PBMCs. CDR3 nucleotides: TGTGCCAGCAGCTTGCGGACAAACAATCAGCCCCAGCATTTT. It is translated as CASSLRTNNQPQHF.